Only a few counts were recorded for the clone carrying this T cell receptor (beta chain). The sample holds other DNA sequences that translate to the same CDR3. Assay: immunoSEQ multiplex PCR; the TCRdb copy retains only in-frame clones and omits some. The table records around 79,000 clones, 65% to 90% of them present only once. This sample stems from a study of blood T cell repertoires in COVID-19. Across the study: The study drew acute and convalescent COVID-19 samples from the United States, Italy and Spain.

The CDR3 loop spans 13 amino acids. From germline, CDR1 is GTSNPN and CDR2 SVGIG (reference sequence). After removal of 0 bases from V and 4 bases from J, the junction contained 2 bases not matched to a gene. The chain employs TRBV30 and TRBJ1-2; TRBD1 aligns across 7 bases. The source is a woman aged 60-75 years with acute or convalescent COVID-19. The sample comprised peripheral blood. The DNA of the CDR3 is TGTGCCTGGAGTGTGCAGGGGGGCTATGGCTACACCTTC. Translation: CAWSVQGGYGYTF.